Detailed here is one T cell receptor beta chain. Here immunoSEQ multiplex PCR was the method, and the copy in TCRdb shows in-frame clones only, minus some. Counted here are about 89,000 clones, 70% to 90% occurring once; the ten biggest clones make up 0.35% to 0.5%. This record comes from a study of blood T cell repertoires in COVID-19. The TCR originated in a man between 60 and 75 years old with acute or convalescent COVID-19. The sequenced material came from peripheral blood.

Here the CDR3 reads CASRETGLANYGYTF. Written as DNA, the CDR3 is TGTGCCAGCAGGGAGACAGGGCTTGCTAACTATGGCTACACCTTC. The rearrangement joins TRBV6-5 to TRBJ1-2, with TRBD1 matching 7 bases. The CDR3 covers 15 residues. Germline assignment: CDR1 MNHEY and CDR2 SVGAGI. Trimming took 6 bases from V and 0 from J; bases not matched to a gene: 7.